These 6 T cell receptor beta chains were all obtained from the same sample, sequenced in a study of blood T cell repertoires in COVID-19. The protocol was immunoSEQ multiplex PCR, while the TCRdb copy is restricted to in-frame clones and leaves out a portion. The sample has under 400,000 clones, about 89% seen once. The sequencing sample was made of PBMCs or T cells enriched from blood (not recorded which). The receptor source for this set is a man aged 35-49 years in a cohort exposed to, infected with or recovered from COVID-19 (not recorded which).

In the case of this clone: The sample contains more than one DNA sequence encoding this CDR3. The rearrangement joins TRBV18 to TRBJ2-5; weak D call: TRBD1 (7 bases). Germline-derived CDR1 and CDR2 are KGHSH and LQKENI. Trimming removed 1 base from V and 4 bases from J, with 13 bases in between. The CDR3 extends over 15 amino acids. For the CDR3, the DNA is TGTGCCAGCTCACCACGCGGGCAGGGGGGAGAGACCCAGTACTTC. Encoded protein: CASSPRGQGGETQYF.

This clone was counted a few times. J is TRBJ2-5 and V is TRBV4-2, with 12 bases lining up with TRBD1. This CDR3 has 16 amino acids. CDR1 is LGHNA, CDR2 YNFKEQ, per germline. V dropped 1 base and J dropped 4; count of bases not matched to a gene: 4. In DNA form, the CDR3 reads TGTGCCAGCAGCCAAGGGGCGGGACAGGGGGCAGAGACCCAGTACTTC. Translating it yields CASSQGAGQGAETQYF.

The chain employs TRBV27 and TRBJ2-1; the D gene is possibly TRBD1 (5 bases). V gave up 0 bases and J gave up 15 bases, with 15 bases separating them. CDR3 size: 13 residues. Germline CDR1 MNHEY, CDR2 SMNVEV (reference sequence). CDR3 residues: CASSLSAHQGSFF. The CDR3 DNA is TGTGCCAGCAGTTTATCGGCCCACCAGGGTTCGTTCTTC.

The CDR3 region is CASSDGTGASNYGYTF. The DNA for the CDR3 is TGTGCCAGCAGTGACGGGACAGGGGCATCTAACTATGGCTACACCTTC. The chain employs TRBV2 and TRBJ1-2; 10 nucleotides align to TRBD1. Germline CDR1 reads SNHLY; CDR2 reads FYNNEI. V lost 3 bases, J lost 0 bases, and 4 bases stayed unmatched. The CDR3 covers 16 residues. Together with reference TRBV2 and TRBJ1-2, the CDR3 gives the full variable domain: EPEVTQTPSHQVTQMGQEVILRCVPISNHLYFYWYRQILGQKVEFLVSFYNNEISEKSEIFDDQFSVERPDGSNFTLKIRSTKLEDSAMYFCASSDGTGASNYGYTFGSGTRLTVV.

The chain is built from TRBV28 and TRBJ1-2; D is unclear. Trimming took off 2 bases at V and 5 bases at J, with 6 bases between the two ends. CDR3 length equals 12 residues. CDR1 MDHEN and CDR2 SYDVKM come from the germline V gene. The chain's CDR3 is CASSLKRYGYTF. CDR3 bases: TGTGCCAGCAGTTTAAAGAGATATGGCTACACCTTC.

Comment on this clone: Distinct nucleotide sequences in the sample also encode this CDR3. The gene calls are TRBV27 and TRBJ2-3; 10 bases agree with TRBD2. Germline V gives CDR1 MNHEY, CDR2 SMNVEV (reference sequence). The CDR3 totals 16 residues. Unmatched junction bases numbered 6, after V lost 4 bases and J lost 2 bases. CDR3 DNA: TGTGCCAGCAGTTCCTTAGCGGGAGGCTTCACAGATACGCAGTATTTT. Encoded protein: CASSSLAGGFTDTQYF.